This T cell receptor (beta chain) was sequenced in a study of cytomegalovirus exposure and HLA in healthy donors. Germline assignment: CDR1 LNHNV and CDR2 YYDKDF (reference sequence). The CDR3 runs to 17 residues. V lost 0 bases to trimming and J lost 6 bases, with 20 bases between them. Using immunoSEQ multiplex PCR, the repertoire was profiled, and TCRdb retains in-frame clones only, with some absent. This table has under 50,000 clones, over 85% appearing once. The clonotype originates from a woman younger than 35 in good health and CMV-seropositive. The sample consisted of PBMCs. The chain joins TRBV15 to TRBJ1-1; D remains unclear. The CDR3 loop is CATSRDRGFTLRPEAFF. The CDR3 nucleotides read TGTGCCACCAGCAGAGATCGGGGATTTACCCTGCGTCCTGAAGCTTTCTTT.